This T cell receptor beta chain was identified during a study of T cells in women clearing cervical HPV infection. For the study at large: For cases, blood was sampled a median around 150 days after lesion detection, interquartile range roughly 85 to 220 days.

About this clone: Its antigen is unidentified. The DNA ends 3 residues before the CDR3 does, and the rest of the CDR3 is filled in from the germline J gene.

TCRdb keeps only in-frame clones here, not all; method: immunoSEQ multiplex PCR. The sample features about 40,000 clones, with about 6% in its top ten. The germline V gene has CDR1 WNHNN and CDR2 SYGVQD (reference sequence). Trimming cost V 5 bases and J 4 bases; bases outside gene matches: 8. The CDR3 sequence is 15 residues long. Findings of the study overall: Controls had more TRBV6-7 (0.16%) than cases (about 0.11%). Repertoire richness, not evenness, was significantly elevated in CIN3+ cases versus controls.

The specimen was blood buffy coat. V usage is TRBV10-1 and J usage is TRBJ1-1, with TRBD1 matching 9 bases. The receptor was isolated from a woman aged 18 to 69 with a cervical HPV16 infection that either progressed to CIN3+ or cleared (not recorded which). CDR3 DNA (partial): TGCGCCAGCAGTCCGGGACAGGGTGGACGCACTGAA. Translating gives CASSPGQGGRTE. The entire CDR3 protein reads CASSPGQGGRTEAFF.